Given below is one T cell receptor beta chain in context. Germline lookup yields CDR1 SGHRS and CDR2 YFSETQ. V lost 0 bases to trimming and J lost 0 bases, with 10 bases between them. This CDR3 has 15 amino acids. TCRdb recomputed calls from the RT-PCR reads with MiXCR, one row per CDR3 protein. The sample has fewer than 800,000 distinct CDR3 sequences; 12% to 15% are singletons. The chain recombines TRBV5-1 with TRBJ2-7; D unclear. This clonotype was sampled from a female donor in good health, serving as a healthy control. Sequences were obtained from memory CD4+ T cells from blood. CDR3 amino acids: CASSLDIARSYEQYF. In DNA, the CDR3 is TGCGCCAGCAGCTTGGATATAGCTCGCTCCTACGAGCAGTACTTC.